The clone carrying this T cell receptor (beta chain) was picked up a small number of times. Its antigen is not known. The sample originates from a study of response to subunit inactivated influenza vaccine. V lost 5 bases and J 6 bases, leaving 8 bases between the germline ends. This CDR3 comprises 11 residues. Germline V lookup: CDR1 MNHEY, CDR2 SVGAGI. TCRdb recomputed calls from the RT-PCR reads with MiXCR, one row per CDR3 protein. The table lists approximately 230,000 distinct CDR3 sequences, 9% to 15% of them singletons. Findings of the study overall: Only a handful of new T cells, the authors suggested, are recruited with each seasonal influenza vaccination.

The clonotype comes from a man aged 50 or older who received an inactivated influenza vaccine. The sequencing used non-naive T cells sorted from PBMCs, collected 14 days before vaccination. V and J are TRBV6-5 and TRBJ2-7; D call uncertain. The CDR3 DNA sequence: TGTGCCAGCAGTAATCGGTTCGAGCAGTACTTC. Translated, it gives CASSNRFEQYF.